This entry lists 26 T cell receptor beta chains sequenced from one sample in a study of cytomegalovirus exposure and HLA in healthy donors. A multiplex PCR was run with 60 Vbeta primers and 13 Jbeta primers. Method: immunoSEQ multiplex PCR; TCRdb's copy keeps in-frame clones and lacks some. The data hold about 160,000 clones, with around 77% observed a single time. Sample: PBMCs. These receptors came from a man aged 35-49 years in good health and CMV-seronegative.

This clone was observed at least ten times. J is TRBJ2-7 and V is TRBV5-5; 7 nucleotides align to TRBD1. J was trimmed by 6 bases and V by 3 bases; bases with no gene match: 9. This CDR3 spans 14 amino acids. Per the germline V gene, CDR1 is SGHKS and CDR2 is YYEKEE (reference sequence). The CDR3 nucleotides read TGTGCCAGCAGCTCCGGGACAGTCTTTGGCGAGCAGTACGTC. Translating it yields CASSSGTVFGEQYV.

The V gene is TRBV10-2, the J gene TRBJ2-5, with 11 bases aligning to TRBD1. Judging by the DNA end, TRBJ2-7 fits better; the J call may be wrong. Germline lookup yields CDR1 WSHSY and CDR2 SAAADI. The CDR3 contains 14 residues. CDR3 protein: CASTGQGAAYEQYF. The CDR3 coding sequence is TGCGCCAGCACAGGACAGGGGGCCGCCTACGAGCAGTACTTC.

The chain carries TRBV10-2 and TRBJ2-6; D is possibly TRBD2 (6 bases). Trimming took 8 bases from V and 0 from J, leaving 14 bases between them. Germline CDR1 reads WSHSY; CDR2 reads SAAADI. This CDR3 has 16 amino acids. DNA for the CDR3: TGCGCCAGCGGCGGGGTAGTCAGCTCTGGGGCCAACGTCCTGACTTTC. It encodes CASGGVVSSGANVLTF.

The gene calls are TRBV4-1 and TRBJ2-1; D might be TRBD2 (5 bases). The V end was cut by 1 base, the J end by 3 bases, with 7 bases between. The CDR3 has 14 amino acids. Germline lookup yields CDR1 MGHRA and CDR2 YSYEKL. DNA of the CDR3: TGCGCCAGCAGCCAAGTTGAGGGCTACAATGAGCAGTTCTTC. As protein: CASSQVEGYNEQFF.

The V gene is TRBV11-3, the J gene TRBJ2-5, with 11 bases aligning to TRBD1. Germline V gene data show CDR1 as SGHNT and CDR2 as YENEEA. V dropped 4 bases and J dropped 5; count of bases not matched to a gene: 12. The CDR3 totals 17 residues. This chain's CDR3 is CASSSRTGTGGRETQYF. The CDR3 DNA reads TGTGCCAGCAGCTCCCGAACCGGGACAGGGGGTCGGGAGACCCAGTACTTC.

V is TRBV18 and J is TRBJ1-1; D possibly corresponds to TRBD1 (5 bases). V was trimmed by 2 bases and J by 11 bases, leaving 15 bases between them. Per germline, CDR1 KGHSH and CDR2 LQKENI. The CDR3 is made up of 13 amino acids. In DNA form, the CDR3 reads TGTGCCAGCTCACCAGGGGCGAGGTCCGTGGCTTTCTTT. Protein product: CASSPGARSVAFF.

The chain joins TRBV5-6 to TRBJ1-2; a possible D gene is TRBD1 (5 bases). The germline CDR1 and CDR2 sequences are SGHDT and YYEEEE. The CDR3 sequence is 13 residues long. Trimming stripped 5 bases from V and 1 base from J, with 9 bases between. The CDR3 sequence is CASRWGSNYGYTF. The CDR3 nucleotides are TGTGCCAGCAGATGGGGCAGTAACTATGGCTACACCTTC.

The chain is built from TRBV5-4 and TRBJ2-7, with D possibly matching TRBD2 (6 bases). This CDR3 spans 13 amino acids. Germline loops: CDR1 SGHNT, CDR2 YYREEE (reference sequence). Trimming shortened V by 7 bases and J by 6 bases, and 17 bases separated the two germline ends. This CDR3 is CASSAGSNFEQYF. The CDR3 DNA follows: TGTGCCAGCTCCGCGGGATCAAATTTCGAGCAGTACTTC.

This rearrangement joins TRBV7-2 to TRBJ2-2; TRBD2 aligns across 15 bases. The CDR3 covers 18 residues. With V trimmed by 2 bases and J by 4 bases, 5 bases remained unmatched. Germline assignment: CDR1 SGHTA and CDR2 FQGNSA. CDR3 DNA: TGTGCCAGCAGCTTAAGGACTAGCGGGAGGGGAGTCACCGGGGAGCTGTTTTTT. Its translation is CASSLRTSGRGVTGELFF.

Written as DNA, the CDR3 is TGTGCCAGCAGCTCACTTCCGGGACAGGGTTCGGGCTATGGCTACACCTTC. Encoded protein: CASSSLPGQGSGYGYTF. The chain couples TRBV27 to TRBJ1-2, with 9 bases that match TRBD1. The ends lost 6 bases at V and 4 bases at J; junction bases unmatched: 15. CDR1 is MNHEY, CDR2 SMNVEV, per germline (reference sequence). CDR3 length: 17 amino acids.

V is TRBV5-4 and J is TRBJ1-2, with TRBD1 as a possible D gene (6 bases). Per the germline V gene, CDR1 is SGHNT and CDR2 is YYREEE (reference sequence). The CDR3 consists of 13 residues. The V and J ends lost 0 bases and 8 bases respectively, with 11 bases between them. The CDR3 nucleotides are TGTGCCAGCAGCTTGGGACAGGTGGGCGGCTACACCTTC. Its protein is CASSLGQVGGYTF.

This clone has only a few counts. V usage is TRBV6-1 and J usage is TRBJ1-4, with D tentatively TRBD1 (6 bases). Germline V gene lookup returns CDR1 MNHNS and CDR2 SASEGT. The germline V and J ends were trimmed by 8 bases and 3 bases, with 16 bases remaining between them. This CDR3 spans 15 amino acids. The CDR3, as DNA: TGTGCCAGCGGACTCAACGACAGGTCTAATGAAAAACTGTTTTTT. Translated: CASGLNDRSNEKLFF.

The chain combines TRBV11-2 with TRBJ1-2; 11 bases fit TRBD1. J lost 2 bases, V lost 3 bases, and 2 bases had no gene match. Germline V gene lookup returns CDR1 SGHAT and CDR2 FQNNGV. The CDR3 spans 15 residues. CDR3 protein: CASSFGTGGNYGYTF. The CDR3 DNA reads as TGTGCCAGCAGCTTCGGGACAGGGGGAAACTATGGCTACACCTTC.

The chain employs TRBV7-3 and TRBJ1-1; weak D call: TRBD1 (5 bases). Germline CDR1 and CDR2: SGHTA and FQGTGA. The CDR3 runs to 14 residues. Trimming took 5 bases from V and 3 from J, leaving 13 bases between them. CDR3 nucleotide sequence: TGTGCCAGCAGCGCCATGGGGGGGGACACTGAAGCTTTCTTT. Translated, it gives CASSAMGGDTEAFF.

The V and J genes are TRBV27 and TRBJ1-3; D is perhaps TRBD1 (5 bases). V was clipped by 9 bases and J by 0 bases, with 15 bases between them. Germline V gene lookup returns CDR1 MNHEY and CDR2 SMNVEV (reference sequence). CDR3 length equals 15 residues. CDR3 nucleotide sequence: TGTGCCAGTAGGAGGTCCGGGGGCTCTGGAAACACCATATATTTT. It codes for CASRRSGGSGNTIYF.

The V and J genes are TRBV11-2 and TRBJ2-7; 8 bases align to TRBD2. V lost 4 bases and J lost 1; bases outside the gene matches: 15. Germline lookup yields CDR1 SGHAT and CDR2 FQNNGV. This CDR3 has 18 residues. CDR3 residues: CASSSLGAGVRSSYEQYF. The DNA for the CDR3 is TGTGCCAGCAGCTCCCTAGGAGCGGGAGTAAGGAGTTCCTACGAGCAGTACTTC.

This clone was recorded a few times. This chain links TRBV6-5 with TRBJ1-4, with a weak D call TRBD1 (6 bases). V dropped 0 bases and J dropped 6 bases, with 11 bases sitting between them. Germline V gene sequence: CDR1 MNHEY, CDR2 SVGAGI. The CDR3 length is 15 residues. The CDR3 loop reads CASSYSLGGHEKLFF. CDR3 sequence (DNA): TGTGCCAGCAGTTACTCGTTGGGGGGGCATGAAAAACTGTTTTTT.

This clone was recorded once. The rearrangement links TRBV27 to TRBJ1-1; no clear D. Trimming took off 4 bases at V and 4 bases at J, with 13 bases between the two ends. The CDR3 loop spans 14 amino acids. Germline CDR1 and CDR2: MNHEY and SMNVEV (reference sequence). As DNA, the CDR3 is TGTGCCAGCAGTTGGGCGGGTATGTCCACTGAAGCTTTCTTT. This sequence encodes CASSWAGMSTEAFF.

The chain links TRBV19 to TRBJ1-5; D not resolved. There are 19 residues in the CDR3. Germline V lookup: CDR1 LNHDA, CDR2 SQIVND (reference sequence). Trimming left V 1 base short and J 6 bases short, with 25 bases between. This chain's CDR3 is CASSIGRSVKRYVGQPQHF. CDR3 DNA: TGTGCCAGTAGTATAGGTCGGAGCGTTAAAAGATATGTAGGTCAGCCCCAGCATTTT.

The rearrangement links TRBV5-1 to TRBJ2-3; TRBD2 matches at 9 bases. With 2 bases clipped from V and 1 base from J, the junction kept 8 bases outside the gene matches. This CDR3 spans 17 amino acids. Germline CDR1 and CDR2: SGHRS and YFSETQ. In DNA form, the CDR3 reads TGCGCCAGCAGCTTCGCTAGCGGGATGGGAGGCACAGATACGCAGTATTTT. Translation: CASSFASGMGGTDTQYF.

The gene calls are TRBV7-8 and TRBJ2-2; no reliable D call. CDR1 and CDR2 from the germline V gene are SGHVS and FQNEAQ. V was shortened by 1 base and J by 4 bases, with 10 bases between the two germline ends. The CDR3 contains 15 residues. In DNA, the CDR3 is TGTGCCAGCAGCTTAGTGTTGCGGCTCACCGGGGAGCTGTTTTTT. Amino acids: CASSLVLRLTGELFF.

Here the CDR3 DNA reads TGTGCCACCGAATCGGACCAGGGCGGTTCACCCCTCCACTTT. Protein product: CATESDQGGSPLHF. The chain links TRBV2 to TRBJ1-6; maybe TRBD1 (5 bases). V was pared by 10 bases and J by 9 bases, with 19 bases between. The CDR3 has 14 amino acids. The germline V gene has CDR1 SNHLY and CDR2 FYNNEI.

This clone was observed a handful of times. The chain couples TRBV28 to TRBJ1-5; no firm D call. The CDR3 loop spans 19 amino acids. Germline assignment: CDR1 MDHEN and CDR2 SYDVKM. The V end lost 2 bases, the J end lost 1 base, and 21 bases lay between the germline ends. In DNA form, the CDR3 reads TGTGCCAGCAGTTTACGTCCCGGACTGCCTTCTTTCAGCAATCAGCCCCAGCATTTT. Translation gives CASSLRPGLPSFSNQPQHF.

This clone is a singleton in its sample. The chain employs TRBV7-3 and TRBJ1-1, with unresolved D. The V end was cut by 2 bases, the J end by 5 bases, with 9 bases between. The CDR3 consists of 13 residues. Germline CDR1 and CDR2: SGHTA and FQGTGA. CDR3 DNA sequence: TGTGCCAGCAGCTTAGCAGAGAGGACTGAAGCTTTCTTT. This encodes CASSLAERTEAFF. The entire variable domain, with the rest obtained from reference TRBV7-3 and TRBJ1-1, is as follows: GAGVSQTPSNKVTEKGKYVELRCDPISGHTALYWYRQSLGQGPEFLIYFQGTGAADDSGLPNDRFFAVRPEGSVSTLKIQRTERGDSAVYLCASSLAERTEAFFGQGTRLTVV.

V gene TRBV28 combines with J gene TRBJ2-4, with TRBD1 as a possible D gene (6 bases). The germline gives CDR1 MDHEN, CDR2 SYDVKM. The CDR3 covers 16 residues. V lost 3 bases to trimming and J lost 8 bases, with 20 bases between them. The CDR3 protein is CASSLVRQVGKDIQYF. The CDR3 DNA reads as TGTGCCAGCAGTTTGGTCCGACAGGTGGGGAAGGACATTCAGTACTTC.

As to this clone: The CDR3 end shows no conserved phenylalanine or tryptophan, and so a read error is likely. No DNA is shown, since the ends of the CDR3 on it are uncertain; the CDR3 is the one TCRdb lists. The V call is TRBV25-1, the J call TRBJ2-6; no DNA check was done on the table's D call, TRBD2. Germline CDR1 and CDR2: MGHDK and SYGVNS. The CDR3 extends over 12 residues, inclusive of both ends. CDR3 amino acids: CASSECGLAGGP.